A selection of T cell receptor beta chains follows, all from one sample in a study of T-cell memory formation after mild COVID-19. TCRdb reprocessed the 5' RACE reads via MiXCR and lists one record per CDR3 protein. The table includes roughly 400,000 distinct CDR3 sequences, approximately 18% detected once. The sample consisted of PBMCs or a T cell subset sorted from them (not recorded which). These receptors all come from a man aged 18 to 29 who had mild COVID-19 (a few samples of this study predate the infection). Cell type and time point are not known. Both conserved end residues are part of each CDR3. The order of the fields is J gene, V gene, D gene, clone size, CDR3 DNA, CDR3 protein. D genes are given only for firm matches. Not all rows give a size; the values are once, few, many and, for expanded clones, a class.

J: TRBJ1-6
V: TRBV6-1
D: -
size: -
DNA: TGTGCCAGCAGTGACTGGAAGTCGCTCCTATTCCACTTT
CDR3: CASSDWKSLLFHF

J: TRBJ1-5
V: TRBV7-2
D: -
size: few
DNA: TGTGCCAGCGGGCAGCGAGGCAATCAGCCCCAGCATTTT
CDR3: CASGQRGNQPQHF

J: TRBJ1-1
V: TRBV12-3/TRBV12-4
D: -
size: -
DNA: TGTGCCAGCAGCCCCGGGGGTGTGCGGGGCACTGAAGCTTTCTTT
CDR3: CASSPGGVRGTEAFF

J: TRBJ1-2
V: TRBV5-1
D: TRBD1
size: -
DNA: TGCGCCAGCAGCCGACAGGGCAGCGGAGGGGATCATGGCTACACCTTC
CDR3: CASSRQGSGGDHGYTF

J: TRBJ2-5
V: TRBV10-2
D: TRBD1
size: few
DNA: TGCGCCAGCAGTGAGACGACAGGGCACTCCGGGGACCAGTACTTC
CDR3: CASSETTGHSGDQYF

J: TRBJ2-1
V: TRBV7-9
D: -
size: few
DNA: TGTGCCAGCAGCGCTTTGGGTGAGCAGTTCTTC
CDR3: CASSALGEQFF

J: TRBJ1-3
V: TRBV4-3
D: -
size: -
DNA: TGCGCCAGCAGCCAAGATCTGTGGGCAATCTCTGGAAACACCATATATTTT
CDR3: CASSQDLWAISGNTIYF

J: TRBJ2-1
V: TRBV5-1
D: TRBD2
size: -
DNA: TGCGCCAGCAGCTTGGTCGGACTAGCGGGGTACAATGAGCAGTTCTTC
CDR3: CASSLVGLAGYNEQFF

J: TRBJ1-6
V: TRBV13
D: -
size: -
DNA: TGTGCCAGCAGCTTAGGCGGGGGACACCCTCCCCCCTATAATTCACCCCTCCACTTT
CDR3: CASSLGGGHPPPYNSPLHF

J: TRBJ2-1
V: TRBV7-9
D: TRBD2
size: few
DNA: TGTGCCGGGGCCCGCGGGGGGCCTGCCAATGAGCAGTTCTTC
CDR3: CAGARGGPANEQFF

J: TRBJ2-3
V: TRBV14
D: -
size: -
DNA: TGTGCCAGCAGCCAAGTCGGCGGGGTGAGCACAGATACGCAGTATTTT
CDR3: CASSQVGGVSTDTQYF

J: TRBJ1-1
V: TRBV18
D: -
size: -
DNA: TGTGCCAGCTCAGACAGGAACCTGAACACTGAAGCTTTCTTT
CDR3: CASSDRNLNTEAFF

J: TRBJ2-5
V: TRBV7-3
D: -
size: few
DNA: TGTGCCAGCAGCTTAAGACCCCTGGAGACCCAGTACTTC
CDR3: CASSLRPLETQYF

J: TRBJ2-7
V: TRBV19
D: -
size: -
DNA: TGTGCCAGTAGTATGGTCGCAGGGAGTACCTACGAGCAGTACTTC
CDR3: CASSMVAGSTYEQYF

J: TRBJ2-3
V: TRBV2
D: TRBD2
size: many
DNA: TGTGCCAGCTTTACTAGCGGGGCCAGCACAGATACGCAGTATTTT
CDR3: CASFTSGASTDTQYF

J: TRBJ2-5
V: TRBV27
D: TRBD2
size: -
DNA: TGTGCCAGCAGTTTATCGAGGCGGGGGCAAGAGACCCAGTACTTC
CDR3: CASSLSRRGQETQYF

J: TRBJ2-5
V: TRBV5-5
D: -
size: -
DNA: TGTGCCAGCAGCTTGGTACCGGGACACGGGGAGACCCAGTACTTC
CDR3: CASSLVPGHGETQYF

J: TRBJ2-7
V: TRBV20-1
D: -
size: -
DNA: TGCAGTGCCATCAGAGGATACGAGCAGTACTTC
CDR3: CSAIRGYEQYF

J: TRBJ1-5
V: TRBV6-2/TRBV6-3
D: -
size: -
DNA: TGTGCCAGCAGTTACTTCGGTGGTCAGCCCCAGCATTTT
CDR3: CASSYFGGQPQHF

J: TRBJ1-3
V: TRBV7-6
D: -
size: -
DNA: TGTGCCAGCAGCCCTATTAGACCGCCTATGACTGGAAACACCATATATTTT
CDR3: CASSPIRPPMTGNTIYF

J: TRBJ2-7
V: TRBV6-5
D: -
size: few
DNA: TGTGCCAGCAGTTACTCGAAGTGGACCTACGAGCAGTACTTC
CDR3: CASSYSKWTYEQYF

J: TRBJ1-4
V: TRBV6-2/TRBV6-3
D: -
size: few
DNA: TGTGCCAGCAGCAGGGTTATGGAAAAACTGTTTTTT
CDR3: CASSRVMEKLFF

J: TRBJ1-1
V: TRBV2
D: -
size: few
DNA: TGTGCCAGCAGTGAGGGGAGTGGGAGCACTGAAGCTTTCTTT
CDR3: CASSEGSGSTEAFF

J: TRBJ1-1
V: TRBV5-1
D: -
size: -
DNA: TGCGCCAGCAGCTTGGATGCAGGAGGGAACACTGAAGCTTTCTTT
CDR3: CASSLDAGGNTEAFF

J: TRBJ2-7
V: TRBV3-1
D: TRBD1
size: -
DNA: TGTGCCAGCAGCCATCCGGGACAGGGGGCCTACGAGCAGTACTTC
CDR3: CASSHPGQGAYEQYF

J: TRBJ2-7
V: TRBV2
D: -
size: -
DNA: TGTGCCAGCAGCGATCAGGATTTAGTTAACGAGCAGTACTTC
CDR3: CASSDQDLVNEQYF

J: TRBJ2-5
V: TRBV12-3/TRBV12-4
D: -
size: -
DNA: TGTGCCAGCAGTTTTCGGCCGGGAGAGACCCAGTACTTC
CDR3: CASSFRPGETQYF

J: TRBJ1-2
V: TRBV5-1
D: -
size: -
DNA: TGCGCCAGCAGCTCATCAGAATTCGGCTACACCTTC
CDR3: CASSSSEFGYTF

J: TRBJ2-5
V: TRBV24-1
D: -
size: few
DNA: TGTGCCACCAGTGATAGATTGGCAGGAGAGACCCAGTACTTC
CDR3: CATSDRLAGETQYF

J: TRBJ1-5
V: TRBV7-2
D: -
size: few
DNA: TGTGCCAGCAGCTTCCAGGGTAAAGTCAATCAGCCCCAGCATTTT
CDR3: CASSFQGKVNQPQHF

J: TRBJ2-2
V: TRBV2
D: -
size: -
DNA: TGTGCCAGCAGTGAGGGGGAAAGGGTCACCGGGGAGCTGTTTTTT
CDR3: CASSEGERVTGELFF

J: TRBJ2-5
V: TRBV5-1
D: -
size: many
DNA: TGCGCCAGCAGCCGAGGACAGTTAGAAGAGACCCAGTACTTC
CDR3: CASSRGQLEETQYF

J: TRBJ2-3
V: TRBV12-3/TRBV12-4
D: -
size: few
DNA: TGTGCCAGCAGTTTATGGGGGGCGCGGGGAGATACGCAGTATTTT
CDR3: CASSLWGARGDTQYF

J: TRBJ2-7
V: TRBV29-1
D: TRBD1
size: few
DNA: TGCAGCGTCGTCGGACAGGGGACTTACGAGCAGTACTTC
CDR3: CSVVGQGTYEQYF

J: TRBJ2-2
V: TRBV27
D: TRBD1
size: -
DNA: TGTGCCAGCAGCCACACAGGGGGCCCCGGGGAGCTGTTTTTT
CDR3: CASSHTGGPGELFF

J: TRBJ2-5
V: TRBV7-6
D: -
size: many
DNA: TGCGCCAGCAGCTTGGGGGGCTCTGGTGGAGAGACCCAGTACTTC
CDR3: CASSLGGSGGETQYF

J: TRBJ2-3
V: TRBV7-3
D: TRBD1
size: -
DNA: TGTGCCAGCAGCTTACGCCCCGGGACAGGGGCAGATACGCAGTATTTT
CDR3: CASSLRPGTGADTQYF

J: TRBJ2-1
V: TRBV27
D: TRBD2
size: -
DNA: TGTGCCAGCAGTTCCCCGACTAGCGGGGAGGATGAGCAGTTCTTC
CDR3: CASSSPTSGEDEQFF

J: TRBJ2-3
V: TRBV6-5
D: -
size: -
DNA: TGTGCCAGCAGGTTTGGGTATACGCAGTATTTT
CDR3: CASRFGYTQYF

J: TRBJ1-3
V: TRBV20-1
D: -
size: -
DNA: TGCAGTGCTAGAGTTACCGGAAACACCATATATTTT
CDR3: CSARVTGNTIYF

J: TRBJ2-5
V: TRBV7-9
D: TRBD2
size: -
DNA: TGTGCCAGCAGGCAGACTAGCGGGGGCCTCCAAGAGACCCAGTACTTC
CDR3: CASRQTSGGLQETQYF

J: TRBJ1-1
V: TRBV20-1
D: -
size: few
DNA: TGCAGTGCTAGAGATCCCGTGGGCACTGAAGCTTTCTTT
CDR3: CSARDPVGTEAFF

J: TRBJ2-7
V: TRBV18
D: TRBD2
size: -
DNA: TGTGCCAGCTCACCGCCGGGACTAGCGCGCTACGAGCAGTACTTC
CDR3: CASSPPGLARYEQYF